The 18 T cell receptor beta chains below were found in one sample sequenced in a study of shared T cell receptors in the human thymus. Here immunoSEQ multiplex PCR was the method, and the copy in TCRdb shows in-frame clones only, minus some. The sample includes approximately 760,000 clones, approximately 85% of them seen just once. This sample was also put to use in a study of human thymus T cells.

Sequencing was performed on thymocytes. These receptors all come from a girl under two years old with a congenital heart defect.

CDR3 sequence reads: CASSLKLKGAGNTIYF. CDR3 nucleotides: TGTGCCAGCAGCTTAAAATTAAAGGGGGCAGGAAACACCATATATTTT. The chain has TRBV7-9 and TRBJ1-3; 7 nucleotides line up with TRBD1. The CDR3 is 16 residues long. V shed 2 bases and J 4 bases; nucleotides not matched to a gene: 8. CDR1 is SEHNR, CDR2 FQNEAQ, per germline (reference sequence). The full variable domain, with the rest looked up from reference TRBV7-9 and TRBJ1-3, is DTGVSQNPRHKITKRGQNVTFRCDPISEHNRLYWYRQTLGQGPEFLTYFQNEAQLEKSRLLSDRFSAERPKGSFSTLEIQRTEQGDSAMYLCASSLKLKGAGNTIYFGEGSWLTVV.

The chain is built from TRBV5-5 and TRBJ1-1, with unresolved D. CDR3 length: 13 amino acids. Germline loops: CDR1 SGHKS, CDR2 YYEKEE (reference sequence). V lost 4 bases and J lost 1, with 8 bases in between. The CDR3 region is CASSHTANTEAFF. The CDR3 DNA reads as TGTGCCAGCAGCCATACAGCGAACACTGAAGCTTTCTTT.

The rearrangement uses TRBV25-1 and TRBJ2-3; TRBD2 aligns across 13 bases. The CDR3 length is 18 residues. Germline V gives CDR1 MGHDK, CDR2 SYGVNS. V lost 2 bases, J lost 3 bases, and 8 bases stayed unmatched. Here the CDR3 reads CASSEKPGLAGSTDTQYF. The CDR3 DNA is TGTGCCAGCAGTGAAAAGCCGGGACTAGCGGGGTCGACAGATACGCAGTATTTT.

The rearrangement uses TRBV7-2 and TRBJ2-3, with TRBD2 as a possible D gene (6 bases). Germline lookup yields CDR1 SGHTA and CDR2 FQGNSA. Trimming pared 7 bases from V and 5 bases from J, leaving 19 bases between. This CDR3 contains 15 residues. CDR3 protein: CASTSPDGGVDTQYF. CDR3 DNA sequence: TGTGCCAGCACCTCCCCGGACGGGGGTGTAGATACGCAGTATTTT.

V is TRBV7-6 and J is TRBJ1-1; D may be TRBD1 (6 bases). The V end lost 0 bases, the J end lost 4 bases, and 18 bases lay between the germline ends. This CDR3 spans 17 amino acids. From germline, CDR1 is SGHVS and CDR2 FNYEAQ. The CDR3 DNA reads as TGTGCCAGCAGCTTAGCGAATAGCAGGGTGGGGGCCACTGAAGCTTTCTTT. Protein: CASSLANSRVGATEAFF.

The chain links TRBV11-2 to TRBJ1-2; D is perhaps TRBD1 (5 bases). This CDR3 contains 17 residues. The V gene's germline CDR1 is SGHAT and CDR2 FQNNGV. V lost 5 bases, J lost 2 bases, and 21 bases lay in between. As DNA, the CDR3 is TGTGCCAGCAGCCCTATATTAACAGGCCCGAGGAACTATGGCTACACCTTC. This codes for CASSPILTGPRNYGYTF.

This rearrangement joins TRBV27 to TRBJ1-5; D possibly corresponds to TRBD1 (5 bases). Germline CDR1 reads MNHEY; CDR2 reads SMNVEV (reference sequence). The CDR3 extends over 13 amino acids. V was pared by 10 bases and J by 6 bases, with 16 bases between. This chain's CDR3 is CAINQGLSQPQHF. The CDR3 DNA sequence: TGTGCCATCAACCAGGGATTGAGTCAGCCCCAGCATTTT.

The chain has TRBV27 and TRBJ1-2, with 7 bases identical to TRBD1. CDR3 length: 13 amino acids. Germline V gene sequence: CDR1 MNHEY, CDR2 SMNVEV (reference sequence). The J segment lost 8 bases and the V segment lost 6 bases, leaving 9 bases of the junction unmatched. The CDR3 spells CASRFNSQGGYTF. The CDR3 nucleotides read TGTGCCAGCAGATTCAATTCACAGGGGGGCTACACCTTC.

This chain uses TRBV20-1 with TRBJ2-7, with a tentative D call TRBD2 (5 bases). The CDR3 runs to 11 residues. Germline CDR1 reads DFQATT; CDR2 reads SNEGSKA (reference sequence). Between the trimmed V and J ends, which lost 1 base and 9 bases, there was a span of 10 bases. As DNA, the CDR3 is TGCAGTGCTAGAGTTGAGGGTAGGCAGTACTTC. Translated: CSARVEGRQYF.

This clone was observed a single time. The genes are TRBV29-1 and TRBJ2-7; TRBD1 aligns across 9 bases. The CDR3 extends over 13 amino acids. Germline lookup yields CDR1 SQVTM and CDR2 ANQGSEA. J gave up 2 bases and V 7 bases, and 6 bases lay outside the gene matches. CDR3 loop: CSAGTGFTYEQYF. CDR3 nucleotide sequence: TGCAGCGCCGGGACAGGGTTTACCTACGAGCAGTACTTC.

This clone is a singleton in its sample. V and J are TRBV6-5 and TRBJ1-5, with TRBD1 matching over 9 bases. This CDR3 has 14 amino acids. Germline CDR1 MNHEY, CDR2 SVGAGI. The trim removed 5 bases at V and 6 bases at J, leaving 5 bases unmatched. The CDR3 region is CASSRDRGGQPQHF. The DNA for the CDR3 is TGTGCCAGCAGTCGAGACAGGGGGGGTCAGCCCCAGCATTTT.

V is TRBV27 and J is TRBJ1-2; 7 bases match TRBD1. CDR1 and CDR2 from the germline V gene are MNHEY and SMNVEV (reference sequence). This CDR3 has 16 amino acids. J gave up 8 bases and V 1 base, and 13 bases lay outside the gene matches. Here the CDR3 reads CASSLYNRGLPRGYTF. The DNA of the CDR3 is TGTGCCAGCAGTTTATATAACAGGGGTCTACCTAGGGGCTACACCTTC.

V usage is TRBV5-1 and J usage is TRBJ1-2, with 9 positions matching TRBD1. The CDR3 length is 14 residues. Germline trimming cut 1 base from V and 7 bases from J; bases unmatched to any gene: 5. In germline, CDR1 is SGHRS, CDR2 YFSETQ. CDR3 residues: CASSLLSTGGGYTF. The DNA of the CDR3 is TGCGCCAGCAGCTTGTTGTCGACAGGGGGTGGCTACACCTTC.

CDR3 in DNA: TGTGCCAGCAGCCAAGCGGTCGAGGGGGGGGAAAAACTGTTTTTT. Amino acid sequence: CASSQAVEGGEKLFF. The genes are TRBV14 and TRBJ1-4; possible D gene TRBD1, 6 bases. From germline, CDR1 is SGHDN and CDR2 FVKESK. Trimming removed 1 base at V and 8 bases at J, with 14 bases between. The CDR3 totals 15 residues.

The V and J genes are TRBV28 and TRBJ1-1, with D unresolved. The CDR3 is made up of 13 amino acids. Trimming removed 7 bases from V and 5 bases from J, with 14 bases in between. In germline, CDR1 is MDHEN, CDR2 SYDVKM. Written as DNA, the CDR3 is TGTGCCAGCACTCGTCCCTGTCCGACTGAAGCTTTCTTT. Its translation: CASTRPCPTEAFF.

J is TRBJ2-1 and V is TRBV11-2, with D tentatively TRBD2 (6 bases). The germline V gene encodes CDR1 SGHAT and CDR2 FQNNGV. This CDR3 spans 18 amino acids. V dropped 5 bases and J dropped 0 bases, with 20 bases sitting between them. The CDR3 region is CASSIPGLPLSSYNEQFF. CDR3 nucleotide sequence: TGTGCCAGCAGCATACCCGGACTACCCCTTAGCTCCTACAATGAGCAGTTCTTC.

The chain is built from TRBV27 and TRBJ1-2; D is possibly TRBD1 (6 bases). Germline values: CDR1 MNHEY, CDR2 SMNVEV (reference sequence). V lost 4 bases and J 2 bases, leaving 17 bases between the germline ends. The CDR3 sequence is 16 residues long. The CDR3 bases are TGTGCCAGCAGTTATATTTTTCGGGGGGGCAACTATGGCTACACCTTC. Translation: CASSYIFRGGNYGYTF.

The chain has TRBV30 and TRBJ1-1; D is undetermined. With 3 bases removed from V and 6 bases from J, the gap between germline ends came to 14 bases. The CDR3 extends over 13 amino acids. Germline lookup yields CDR1 GTSNPN and CDR2 SVGIG (reference sequence). The CDR3: CAWRGESEPEAFF. CDR3 DNA: TGTGCCTGGAGGGGCGAGAGTGAACCTGAAGCTTTCTTT.